Given below is one T cell receptor beta chain in context. The data belong to a study of blood T cell repertoires in COVID-19. J gave up 2 bases and V 7 bases, and 4 bases lay outside the gene matches. The CDR3 is 15 amino acids. Germline-derived CDR1 and CDR2 are MNHEY and SVGAGI. Original handling: Reference gene primer amplification gave estimated nucleated cell counts. The protocol was immunoSEQ multiplex PCR, while the TCRdb copy is restricted to in-frame clones and leaves out a portion. V, J and clone size are taken as reported in that table, and D and trimming were inferred from the DNA itself. In the table there are 150,000 to 200,000 clones, around 91% of which are singletons.

V and J are TRBV6-5 and TRBJ1-3; 11 nucleotides align to TRBD1. The sample consisted of peripheral blood. This clonotype was sampled from a man aged 50-59 years with acute or convalescent COVID-19. CDR3 nucleotide sequence: TGTGCCAGCAATCCGGACAGGGGGCCTGGAAACACCATATATTTT. Translated: CASNPDRGPGNTIYF.